Reported below is one T cell receptor (beta chain). This sample was taken from a study of shared clonotypes between healthy human individuals. Only in-frame clones appear in the TCRdb table, and some are missing; sequencing was by immunoSEQ multiplex PCR. The sample holds roughly 2.5 million clones, roughly 92% seen once. The TCR was taken from a man between 18 and 35 years old in good health. The sample taken for sequencing was naive CD4+ T cells sorted from blood. The subset here: CD45RA+ positively selected.

CDR3 bases: TGCAGCGTCGCGGGACCGAACGGGCACGAGCAGTACTTC. It translates to CSVAGPNGHEQYF. The V and J genes are TRBV29-1 and TRBJ2-7, with D possibly TRBD2 on 6 matching bases. The CDR3 sequence is 13 residues long. Germline CDR1 reads SQVTM; CDR2 reads ANQGSEA. Trimming removed 6 bases from V and 5 bases from J, with 17 bases in between.